Shown below are 3 T cell receptor beta chains from a single sample sequenced in a study of identical twins. MiXCR, run by TCRdb on the 5' RACE reads, gives a single entry per CDR3 protein. The data hold some 240,000 distinct CDR3 sequences, with about 9% observed a single time. These data were also reused for a study on yellow fever vaccine responses in identical twins.

The sequenced sample consisted of CD8+ T cells sorted from blood. These receptors were obtained from a woman aged 18-29 years in good health.

The chain links TRBV20-1 to TRBJ2-7, with D perhaps given as TRBD1 or TRBD2 (5 bases each). Germline CDR1 is DFQATT and CDR2 is SNEGSKA (reference sequence). The germline V and J ends were trimmed by 4 bases and 7 bases, with 38 bases remaining between them. The CDR3 runs to 20 residues. The CDR3 loop is CSANPYDFPPDRALEGEQYF. The CDR3 DNA reads as TGCAGTGCTAACCCGTATGATTTCCCTCCCGACAGAGCCCTAGAGGGGGAGCAGTACTTC.

This chain connects TRBV15 to TRBJ2-1, with a tentative D call TRBD1 (6 bases). V gave up 4 bases and J gave up 6 bases, with 19 bases separating them. Looked up from germline, CDR1 is LNHNV and CDR2 is YYDKDF (reference sequence). This CDR3 has 16 amino acids. DNA for the CDR3: TGTGCCACCAGCAACCTGCAGGGGTATAGAGGCAATGAGCAGTTCTTC. Its protein product is CATSNLQGYRGNEQFF.

There are many counts of this clonotype. The CDR3 region is CAWSPLWGTYEQYF. CDR3 sequence (DNA): TGTGCCTGGAGTCCTCTGTGGGGAACCTACGAGCAGTACTTC. The chain employs TRBV30 and TRBJ2-7; no definite D call. The CDR3 is 14 amino acids. Trimming left V 2 bases short and J 2 bases short, with 13 bases between. Germline V gives CDR1 GTSNPN, CDR2 SVGIG (reference sequence).